These 15 T cell receptor beta chains were all obtained from the same sample, sequenced in a study of cytomegalovirus exposure and HLA in healthy donors. Some clones are missing from TCRdb's copy, which holds only in-frame ones; the method was immunoSEQ multiplex PCR. The data show 110,000 to 150,000 clones, less than 90% seen once. Sequencing input: PBMCs. The receptors originated from a man aged 18 to 35 in good health and CMV-seronegative.

The rearrangement joins TRBV11-2 to TRBJ2-3, with 9 bases that match TRBD2. Unmatched junction bases numbered 0, after V lost 5 bases and J lost 0 bases. The CDR3 covers 14 residues. Germline assignment: CDR1 SGHAT and CDR2 FQNNGV. The CDR3 nucleotides are TGTGCCAGCAGCACTAGCGGGAGCACAGATACGCAGTATTTT. It specifies CASSTSGSTDTQYF.

The chain uses TRBV15 and TRBJ2-1; 12 nucleotides agree with TRBD2. After removal of 4 bases from V and 6 bases from J, the junction contained 7 bases not matched to a gene. Germline V gene lookup returns CDR1 LNHNV and CDR2 YYDKDF (reference sequence). The CDR3 has 16 amino acids. The CDR3 DNA reads TGTGCCACCAGCACAAGGACTAGCGGGGACGGCAATGAGCAGTTCTTC. Translating it yields CATSTRTSGDGNEQFF.

The gene calls are TRBV18 and TRBJ2-5; 7 positions agree with TRBD1. Unmatched junction bases numbered 10, after V lost 5 bases and J lost 4 bases. Germline CDR1 KGHSH, CDR2 LQKENI. The CDR3 contains 15 residues. CDR3 protein: CASSWTGSLGETQYF. CDR3 nucleotides: TGTGCCAGCTCATGGACAGGCAGTTTAGGAGAGACCCAGTACTTC.

The V and J genes are TRBV11-2 and TRBJ2-5; possible D gene TRBD2, 5 bases. Trimming removed 7 bases from V and 1 base from J, with 16 bases in between. The CDR3 is 15 amino acids. Germline V gene data show CDR1 as SGHAT and CDR2 as FQNNGV. The CDR3 DNA reads as TGTGCCAGCACCCAGCCCCCCGGGATCCAAGAGACCCAGTACTTC. It yields the protein CASTQPPGIQETQYF.

The chain is built from TRBV28 and TRBJ2-7; perhaps TRBD2 as D (6 bases). The CDR3 is made up of 14 amino acids. Germline V gives CDR1 MDHEN, CDR2 SYDVKM. Trimming took off 5 bases at V and 0 bases at J, with 11 bases between the two ends. In DNA form, the CDR3 reads TGTGCCAGCAGTCCCTCGACTAGCTCCTACGAGCAGTACTTC. Translating gives CASSPSTSSYEQYF.

The sample holds one count of this clone. The genes are TRBV6-1 and TRBJ1-5, with TRBD1 matching over 7 bases. This CDR3 has 15 residues. Germline trimming cut 2 bases from V and 3 bases from J; bases unmatched to any gene: 4. Per the germline V gene, CDR1 is MNHNS and CDR2 is SASEGT. The CDR3 reads CASSEQGGFNQPQHF. The CDR3 DNA follows: TGTGCCAGCAGTGAACAGGGGGGATTCAATCAGCCCCAGCATTTT.

V is TRBV27 and J is TRBJ2-2; D is possibly TRBD2 (5 bases). Germline values: CDR1 MNHEY, CDR2 SMNVEV (reference sequence). The CDR3 runs to 17 residues. V was pared by 2 bases and J by 1 base, with 14 bases between. As DNA, the CDR3 is TGTGCCAGCAGTTTACGTATGTTTCGGGGGAACACCGGGGAGCTGTTTTTT. Encoded protein: CASSLRMFRGNTGELFF.

The chain uses TRBV4-1 and TRBJ2-5, with TRBD1 matching over 9 bases. V dropped 3 bases and J dropped 2; count of bases not matched to a gene: 4. Germline V gives CDR1 MGHRA, CDR2 YSYEKL. This CDR3 is 15 amino acids long. This chain's CDR3 is CASSHVDRGQETQYF. CDR3 nucleotides: TGCGCCAGCAGCCACGTAGACAGGGGGCAAGAGACCCAGTACTTC.

The rearrangement links TRBV10-3 to TRBJ1-2; TRBD1 agrees at 11 bases. Trimming cost V 3 bases and J 2 bases; bases outside gene matches: 5. This CDR3 has 16 residues. Germline V gene sequence: CDR1 ENHRY, CDR2 SYGVKD. CDR3 coding DNA: TGTGCCATCAGTGATATGAGGACAGGGGGCAACTATGGCTACACCTTC. Its translation is CAISDMRTGGNYGYTF.

J is TRBJ2-7 and V is TRBV5-4, with 8 bases identical to TRBD1. V lost 4 bases, J lost 2 bases, and 5 bases stayed unmatched. CDR1 and CDR2 (germline): SGHNT, YYREEE (reference sequence). This CDR3 has 14 amino acids. This chain's CDR3 is CASSLQGAPYEQYF. The CDR3 bases are TGTGCCAGCAGCCTGCAGGGGGCCCCCTACGAGCAGTACTTC. The entire variable domain, with the rest obtained from reference TRBV5-4 and TRBJ2-7, is as follows: ETGVTQSPTHLIKTRGQQVTLRCSSQSGHNTVSWYQQALGQGPQFIFQYYREEENGRGNFPPRFSGLQFPNYSSELNVNALELDDSALYLCASSLQGAPYEQYFGPGTRLTVT.

The V call is TRBV14, the J call TRBJ1-1; D ambiguous. Trimming cost V 5 bases and J 5 bases, with 6 bases left between them. CDR1 and CDR2 from the germline V gene are SGHDN and FVKESK. The CDR3 spans 11 residues. CDR3 nucleotide sequence: TGTGCCAGCAGCGAGGTAACTGAAGCTTTCTTT. Protein product: CASSEVTEAFF. The full variable domain, completed using reference TRBV14 and TRBJ1-1, is EAGVTQFPSHSVIEKGQTVTLRCDPISGHDNLYWYRRVMGKEIKFLLHFVKESKQDESGMPNNRFLAERTGGTYSTLKVQPAELEDSGVYFCASSEVTEAFFGQGTRLTVV.

The rearrangement joins TRBV6-5 to TRBJ2-7; 7 bases agree with TRBD1. From germline, CDR1 is MNHEY and CDR2 SVGAGI. The CDR3 covers 13 residues. The V segment lost 4 bases and the J segment 4 bases; nucleotides outside the gene matches: 4. The CDR3 loop is CASSSGTVYEQYF. CDR3 in DNA: TGTGCCAGCAGTTCCGGGACAGTTTACGAGCAGTACTTC.

This chain joins TRBV6-6 and TRBJ1-1; D might be TRBD1 (6 bases). Germline CDR1 and CDR2: MNHNY and SVGAGI (reference sequence). The germline V and J ends were trimmed by 6 bases and 1 base, with 9 bases remaining between them. This CDR3 region has 13 residues. CDR3 nucleotides: TGTGCCAGCAGCCGGGGACAGAACACTGAAGCTTTCTTT. This gives the protein CASSRGQNTEAFF.

The chain uses TRBV4-3 and TRBJ2-3, with 14 bases aligning to TRBD2. The CDR3 covers 18 residues. V trimming: 3 bases; J trimming: 0 bases; junction bases outside the gene matches: 5. Germline V CDR1 and CDR2: LGHNA, YSLEER. The CDR3, as DNA: TGCGCCAGCAGCCACGGACTAGCGGGAGGAGGTAGCACAGATACGCAGTATTTT. Its protein product is CASSHGLAGGGSTDTQYF.

This clone showed up just once. The V gene is TRBV6-5, the J gene TRBJ1-3, with D unresolved. Germline loops: CDR1 MNHEY, CDR2 SVGAGI. V lost 6 bases and J 0 bases, leaving 12 bases between the germline ends. This CDR3 comprises 15 residues. CDR3 sequence reads: CASSLQQTSGNTIYF. DNA for the CDR3: TGTGCCAGCAGCCTGCAACAGACCTCTGGAAACACCATATATTTT.